One sample yielded the 8 T cell receptor beta chains listed below, sequenced in a study of blood T cells in healthy people across ages. A sample-barcoded 5' primer and a J-beta primer mix were used in a second PCR of about 6 to 12 cycles. MiXCR was run by TCRdb on the 5' RACE reads, yielding one entry per CDR3 protein. The sample lists around 1,900,000 distinct CDR3 sequences, about 39% occurring once. Source material: blood. Receptors originate from a human donor in good health.

DNA of the CDR3: TGTGCCAGCAGCCGCTGGGACCGAACCTACGAGCAGTACTTC. It translates to CASSRWDRTYEQYF. V usage is TRBV12-3 or TRBV12-4 and J usage is TRBJ2-7; the D call may be TRBD1 or TRBD2 (5 bases each). The V end lost 6 bases, the J end lost 2 bases, and 14 bases lay between the germline ends. The CDR3 totals 14 residues.

This clonotype came up a few times. The J gene is TRBJ2-5, the V gene TRBV12-3 or TRBV12-4, with D maybe TRBD2 (6 bases). The CDR3 covers 13 residues. Trimming pared 6 bases from V and 8 bases from J, leaving 16 bases between. The CDR3 loop reads CASRAGGTYTQYF. DNA for the CDR3: TGTGCCAGCAGAGCGGGCGGAACTTACACCCAGTACTTC.

In DNA form, the CDR3 reads TGTGCCAGCAGCTGGAGACTAGCGGGGGAAGAGACCCAGTACTTC. It codes for CASSWRLAGEETQYF. The V call is TRBV7-2, the J call TRBJ2-5; 12 nucleotides agree with TRBD2. CDR1 is SGHTA and CDR2 is FQGNSA in the germline V gene. The CDR3 has 15 residues. Trimming took 4 bases from V and 3 from J; bases not matched to a gene: 3.

This chain connects TRBV4-1 to TRBJ2-2; D ambiguous. This CDR3 spans 15 amino acids. Deletions cut 4 bases from V and 6 bases from J, with 15 bases between. The germline gives CDR1 MGHRA, CDR2 YSYEKL. The CDR3 coding sequence is TGCGCCAGCAGCCGGCCCGGAGATGGCGCCGGGGAGCTGTTTTTT. This sequence encodes CASSRPGDGAGELFF.

The chain combines TRBV5-6 with TRBJ1-2; D not certain. The CDR3 has 16 residues. Germline-derived CDR1 and CDR2 are SGHDT and YYEEEE. V was clipped by 2 bases and J by 0 bases, with 14 bases between them. CDR3 sequence: CASSLVDPSPNYGYTF. The CDR3 nucleotides read TGTGCCAGCAGCTTAGTGGACCCATCACCTAACTATGGCTACACCTTC.

J is TRBJ1-5 and V is TRBV12-3 or TRBV12-4, with D uncertain. The V end was cut by 6 bases, the J end by 6 bases, with 12 bases between. The CDR3 sequence is 13 residues long. The CDR3 coding sequence is TGTGCCAGCAGGGTTTCGGTCGGTCAGCCCCAGCATTTT. Translating it yields CASRVSVGQPQHF.

As concerns this clonotype: Its ends do not fully match the called genes, so a read error is possible. The rearrangement joins TRBV28 to TRBJ1-5; 10 bases map to TRBD1. The V gene's germline CDR1 is MDHEN and CDR2 SYDVKM. The CDR3 is 19 amino acids. CDR3 nucleotide sequence: TGTGTCAGCACCCCTCTCCGAGGACAGGGGGTGGATAGCAATCAGCCCCAGCATTTT. The encoded protein is CVSTPLRGQGVDSNQPQHF.

The chain combines TRBV12-3 or TRBV12-4 with TRBJ1-3; D gene uncertain. This CDR3 has 14 residues. V was clipped by 6 bases and J by 0 bases, with 9 bases between them. DNA for the CDR3: TGTGCCAGCAGCTCCCACTACTCTGGAAACACCATATATTTT. Its protein product is CASSSHYSGNTIYF.